This paragraph covers one T cell receptor (beta chain) sequence. This entry comes from a study of blood T cell repertoires in COVID-19. Libraries were prepared by immunoSEQ multiplex PCR; TCRdb keeps only in-frame clonotypes and omits some of them. The sample shows about 250,000 clones, 86% of them seen only once. CDR1 MDHEN and CDR2 SYDVKM come from the germline V gene. This CDR3 contains 14 residues. Losses at the gene ends were 7 bases for V and 4 bases for J; bases not matched to a gene: 5. Sequencing was done on a sample of peripheral blood. The sequence derives from a young woman with active or convalescent COVID-19. The rearrangement uses TRBV28 and TRBJ2-1; 9 nucleotides agree with TRBD1. In DNA, the CDR3 is TGTGCCAGCACCCCGGGACAGGGTTACAATGAGCAGTTCTTC. Translation gives CASTPGQGYNEQFF.